The present entry profiles one T cell receptor beta chain with its context. This clonotype turned up a few times. It lacks a known antigen. One base away there is no much larger clone; base qualities are not given. This entry comes from a study of T-cell reconstitution after alpha-beta-depleted transplantation in children (dated by TCRdb to between 2015 and 2016). Broadly, across the study: Using TCR repertoire profiling, the study quantitatively followed how T-cell immune reconstitution unfolded in children after TCRalphabeta/CD19-depleted allogeneic hematopoietic cell transplantation. General findings and caveats noted by the study authors: About two months after transplant, the apparently early recovery of alphabetaT-cell counts reportedly depended on just several hundred clones that had expanded rapidly and came from non-depleted graft cells. The frequencies of hyperexpanded clones fell over the following months, and after one year, T-cell counts and TCRbeta diversity were mostly attributed to newly produced T cells. In some patients, the high TCRbeta diversity seen at day 60 was put down to recipient T cells and intrathymic progenitors that had survived conditioning.

The treatment or condition label of this sample denotes: allogeneic hematopoietic cell transplantation with graft depleted of TCRalphabeta T cells and CD19 B cells. TCRalphabeta/CD19-depleted allogeneic hematopoietic cell grafts were given to the transplant recipients, all of whom were children. Library generation was performed with PCR. Sequencing used an Illumina HiSeq 2500. TCR libraries were prepared with molecular barcoding, using unique molecular identifiers to normalize TCRbeta repertoire quantification. The public reads were quality trimmed at Q25 with fastp and then assembled into clones with MiXCR by TCRdb, keeping productive beta chains. Every distinct CDR3 protein forms one entry, paired with its most common genes and DNA. The sample contains a few hundred thousand distinct CDR3 sequences, over 25% of them found a single time. Around 36% of the sample belongs to the ten largest clones.

The CDR3, cysteine through phenylalanine, is 16 amino acids long. The entry retains the CDR3 DNA only, 48 bases that are in frame from base 1. Per the germline V gene, SGHTA is the CDR1 and FQGNSA is the CDR2. V and J are truncated by 0 bases and 1 base respectively, leaving an intervening sequence of 10 bases. The receptor chain draws on TRBV7-2 and TRBJ1-5, with a tentative D gene TRBD1 over 5 matching bases. The receptor was isolated from a boy under three years old with Wiskott-Aldrich syndrome, due to receive a stem cell transplant. The specimen comprised PBMCs, sampled before TCRalphabeta/CD19-depleted stem cell transplant. In nucleotide form, the sequence is TGTGCCAGCAGCTTAGCAGGGGCGGGGAGCAATCAGCCCCAGCATTTT. Its amino acids are CASSLAGAGSNQPQHF.